A selection of T cell receptor beta chains follows, all from one sample in a study of shared clonotypes between healthy human individuals. Assay: immunoSEQ multiplex PCR; the TCRdb copy retains only in-frame clones and omits some. Among fewer than 850,000 clones listed, more than 70% were seen once. The specimen sequenced was memory CD4+ T cells sorted from blood. The receptors come from a young woman in good health. Both conserved end residues are part of each CDR3. Each record gives: V gene, clone size, D gene, J gene, CDR3 protein, CDR3 DNA. D genes are given only for firm matches. Clone size, where shown, is once, few, many, or a class for clones that have expanded.

TRBV11-2	.	.	TRBJ1-5	CASSRANREANQPQHF	TGTGCCAGCAGCCGGGCGAACAGGGAGGCCAATCAGCCCCAGCATTTT
TRBV5-5	.	.	TRBJ1-5	CASSPTDEQPQHF	TGTGCCAGCAGCCCCACGGACGAACAGCCCCAGCATTTT
TRBV4-1	.	.	TRBJ2-1	CASSQVSGAAFF	TGCGCCAGCAGCCAAGTATCGGGGGCTGCGTTCTTC
TRBV18	.	.	TRBJ1-2	CASSPPQGHGYTF	TGTGCCAGCTCACCGCCACAGGGACACGGCTACACCTTC
TRBV19	.	TRBD1	TRBJ2-7	CASSTTGGGEQYF	TGTGCCAGTAGTACGACAGGGGGCGGCGAGCAGTACTTC
TRBV9	many	.	TRBJ2-7	CASSKSGPGRQYF	TGTGCCAGCAGCAAGAGTGGACCAGGTCGGCAGTACTTC
TRBV2	once	TRBD1	TRBJ1-1	CATGQRLNTEAFF	TGTGCCACGGGACAGAGGCTGAACACTGAAGCTTTCTTT
TRBV28	.	TRBD1	TRBJ1-2	CASSLPNGQGAGGYTF	TGTGCCAGCAGTTTACCCAACGGACAGGGGGCAGGAGGCTACACCTTC
TRBV28	.	.	TRBJ1-1	CASSSGAMNTEAFF	TGTGCCAGCAGTTCAGGGGCCATGAACACTGAAGCTTTCTTT
TRBV19	.	.	TRBJ1-5	CASSPRVTSNQPQHF	TGTGCCAGTAGTCCCAGGGTTACGAGCAATCAGCCCCAGCATTTT
TRBV19	many	TRBD1	TRBJ1-1	CASSILGQAEAFF	TGTGCCAGTAGTATACTGGGACAGGCTGAAGCTTTCTTT
TRBV7-9	.	TRBD1	TRBJ1-5	CASSLGTGGGGNQPQHF	TGTGCCAGCAGCTTAGGGACAGGGGGCGGCGGCAATCAGCCCCAGCATTTT
TRBV20-1	.	.	TRBJ1-2	CSVGGAYGYTF	TGCAGTGTGGGGGGGGCATATGGCTACACCTTC